The 27 T cell receptor beta chains reported below all come from one sample, sequenced in a study of blood T cell repertoires in COVID-19. This table comes from immunoSEQ multiplex PCR, and its TCRdb copy is limited to in-frame clones, with some not included. This sample has hundreds of thousands of clones; roughly 86% occur once, and the top ten carry about 1.7%. Sequencing was carried out using peripheral blood. The source is a woman between 25 and 40 years old with COVID-19, enrolled during active disease.

This chain links TRBV15 with TRBJ2-1, with 10 bases lining up with TRBD1. This CDR3 region has 19 residues. Per the germline V gene, CDR1 is LNHNV and CDR2 is YYDKDF (reference sequence). V lost 2 bases, J lost 0 bases, and 10 bases stayed unmatched. The CDR3: CATSRYPGQGPSSYNEQFF. CDR3 sequence (DNA): TGTGCCACCAGCAGATACCCGGGACAGGGGCCGAGCTCCTACAATGAGCAGTTCTTC. Full variable domain (remainder filled in from reference TRBV15 and TRBJ2-1): DAMVIQNPRYQVTQFGKPVTLSCSQTLNHNVMYWYQQKSSQAPKLLFHYYDKDFNNEADTPDNFQSRRPNTSFCFLDIRSPGLGDTAMYLCATSRYPGQGPSSYNEQFFGPGTRLTVL.

This clone was recorded once. V gene TRBV18 combines with J gene TRBJ1-5; TRBD1 matches at 10 bases. In germline, CDR1 is KGHSH, CDR2 LQKENI. The V and J ends lost 6 bases and 0 bases, in that order; junction bases with no gene match: 8. This CDR3 spans 17 amino acids. CDR3 sequence reads: CASSPGQGDLSNQPQHF. Here the CDR3 DNA reads TGTGCCAGCTCTCCCGGACAGGGGGACCTTAGCAATCAGCCCCAGCATTTT.

The CDR3 sequence is CASSPGRDEAFF. The CDR3 region has the DNA TGTGCCAGCAGTCCAGGACGGGATGAAGCTTTCTTT. The gene calls are TRBV12-3 or TRBV12-4 and TRBJ1-1; no reliable D call. V was clipped by 5 bases and J by 7 bases, with 11 bases between them. The CDR3 totals 12 residues.

The J gene is TRBJ1-5, the V gene TRBV3-1 (or the pseudogene TRBV3-2); TRBD1 is a possible D gene (5 bases). Per the germline V gene, CDR1 is LGHDT and CDR2 is YNNKEL (reference sequence). The CDR3 is made up of 16 amino acids. V was shortened by 4 bases and J by 4 bases, with 17 bases between the two germline ends. The CDR3 region has the DNA TGTGCCAGCAGCCTAAGTAGGCAGGGACTTAATCAGCCCCAGCATTTT. It translates to CASSLSRQGLNQPQHF.

V and J are TRBV21-1 and TRBJ2-5; the table names TRBD1, a call not compared with the DNA. TRBV21-1 is a pseudogene locus. The CDR3 contains 14 residues. For the CDR3, the DNA is TGTGCCAGCAGTCTCGACAGGGTCGAAGAGACCCAGTACTTC. Translated, it gives CASSLDRVEETQYF.

V gene TRBV19 combines with J gene TRBJ1-1; maybe TRBD1 (6 bases). This CDR3 is built from 16 residues. The V gene lost 3 bases and the J gene lost 1 base, with 15 bases spanning the gap. Germline-derived CDR1 and CDR2 are LNHDA and SQIVND (reference sequence). The CDR3 region has the DNA TGTGCCAGTAGTATTCGGTCGGGACAAGGGAACACTGAAGCTTTCTTT. It translates to CASSIRSGQGNTEAFF.

This clone was seen only once. The V call is TRBV5-1, the J call TRBJ1-1; D ambiguous. This CDR3 region has 12 residues. The ends were cut back, 3 bases at V and 2 bases at J, with 5 bases in the middle. Germline CDR1 reads SGHRS; CDR2 reads YFSETQ. The CDR3 here is CASSSGNTEAFF. CDR3 bases: TGCGCCAGCAGCTCCGGTAACACTGAAGCTTTCTTT.

This clone came up a few times. The gene calls are TRBV5-1 and TRBJ2-7, with TRBD1 matching over 9 bases. The V gene's germline CDR1 is SGHRS and CDR2 YFSETQ. The CDR3 is 15 amino acids. J gave up 1 base and V 3 bases, and 5 bases lay outside the gene matches. The CDR3 DNA reads as TGCGCCAGCAGCTGGTCCGGGACAGGGTCCTACGAGCAGTACTTC. Translation gives CASSWSGTGSYEQYF.

This chain joins TRBV3-1 (or the pseudogene TRBV3-2) and TRBJ2-2; 10 nucleotides agree with TRBD1. The CDR3 is made up of 16 amino acids. Trimming at V came to 2 bases and at J to 3 bases, leaving 3 bases not matched to a gene. CDR1 and CDR2 (germline): LGHDT, YNNKEL (reference sequence). The CDR3 sequence: CASSQSGQGYTGELFF. For the CDR3, the DNA is TGTGCCAGCAGCCAATCGGGACAGGGGTACACCGGGGAGCTGTTTTTT.

The chain combines TRBV29-1 with TRBJ1-4; unclear D gene. The germline V gene has CDR1 SQVTM and CDR2 ANQGSEA. Trimming removed 7 bases from V and 4 bases from J, with 4 bases in between. This CDR3 is built from 10 residues. For the CDR3, the DNA is TGCAGCGCACTTAATGAAAAACTGTTTTTT. It specifies CSALNEKLFF.

The chain's CDR3 is CASSSGRGASNQPQHF. For the CDR3, the DNA is TGTGCCAGCAGCTCCGGGCGGGGGGCTAGCAATCAGCCCCAGCATTTT. The chain links TRBV7-8 to TRBJ1-5, with D possibly TRBD1 on 6 matching bases. CDR3 size: 16 residues. V was trimmed by 4 bases and J by 0 bases, leaving 13 bases between them. Germline-derived CDR1 and CDR2 are SGHVS and FQNEAQ. The full variable domain, completed using reference TRBV7-8 and TRBJ1-5, is GAGVSQSPRYKVAKRGQDVALRCDPISGHVSLFWYQQALGQGPEFLTYFQNEAQLDKSGLPSDRFFAERPEGSVSTLKIQRTQQEDSAVYLCASSSGRGASNQPQHFGDGTRLSIL.

The rearrangement joins TRBV10-3 to TRBJ2-1; 12 bases are a match to TRBD2. V trimming: 5 bases; J trimming: 4 bases; junction bases outside the gene matches: 3. The CDR3 extends over 15 amino acids. CDR1 ENHRY and CDR2 SYGVKD come from the germline V gene. CDR3 sequence (DNA): TGTGCCATCAGTCCACTAGCGGGGGGTTACAATGAGCAGTTCTTC. Protein product: CAISPLAGGYNEQFF.

The chain is built from TRBV18 and TRBJ1-1; 8 bases match TRBD1. Trimming removed 2 bases from V and 3 bases from J; junction bases left unmatched: 5. CDR1 and CDR2 (germline): KGHSH, LQKENI. The CDR3 spans 15 residues. In DNA, the CDR3 is TGTGCCAGCTCACCATTGCAGGGGGCGGACACTGAAGCTTTCTTT. It specifies CASSPLQGADTEAFF.

The CDR3 nucleotides are TGCGCCAGCAGCACCGGACAGGGGGCCTACACCTTC. It encodes CASSTGQGAYTF. The chain links TRBV10-1 to TRBJ1-2; TRBD1 matches at 11 bases. The V gene end was trimmed by 6 bases and the J gene end by 10 bases; junction bases not matched to a gene: 4. The CDR3 length is 12 residues. From germline, CDR1 is WNHNN and CDR2 SYGVQD (reference sequence).

The V gene is TRBV6-5, the J gene TRBJ2-7, with 7 bases matching TRBD1. The trim removed 4 bases at V and 3 bases at J, leaving 12 bases unmatched. Germline V gives CDR1 MNHEY, CDR2 SVGAGI. The CDR3 spans 16 residues. DNA for the CDR3: TGTGCCAGCAGTTTCCTCCCCGGGACAGAGTTCTACGAGCAGTACTTC. Translation: CASSFLPGTEFYEQYF.

The CDR3 nucleotides read TGTGCCAGCAGCCCCCTTTTGGGGAGACAAGAGACCCAGTACTTC. Residues: CASSPLLGRQETQYF. The chain couples TRBV14 to TRBJ2-5; maybe TRBD2 (5 bases). The germline V gene encodes CDR1 SGHDN and CDR2 FVKESK. Trimming left V 4 bases short and J 2 bases short, with 14 bases between. The CDR3 loop spans 15 amino acids.

The table lists this clone with a few counts. This sequence joins TRBV6-6 and TRBJ1-2; no definite D call. The ends were cut back, 4 bases at V and 12 bases at J, with 12 bases in the middle. Germline CDR1 MNHNY, CDR2 SVGAGI (reference sequence). The CDR3 length is 11 residues. CDR3 sequence (DNA): TGTGCCAGCAGTTCTCAAGACACAGACACCTTC. It translates to CASSSQDTDTF.

This rearrangement joins TRBV19 to TRBJ1-2; weak D call: TRBD1 (6 bases). The CDR3 spans 12 residues. Germline CDR1 and CDR2: LNHDA and SQIVND (reference sequence). V lost 5 bases and J 8 bases, leaving 12 bases between the germline ends. The CDR3, as DNA: TGTGCCAGTAGTTACAGGGTCGGCGGCTACACCTTC. Its protein is CASSYRVGGYTF.

This clone was detected a few times. The chain combines TRBV12-3 or TRBV12-4 with TRBJ1-4; no firm D call. This CDR3 is 11 amino acids long. Trimming stripped 6 bases from V and 8 bases from J, with 7 bases between. The CDR3 bases are TGTGCCAGCAGCCTAAAAGAAAAACTGTTTTTT. As protein: CASSLKEKLFF.

This chain links TRBV7-2 with TRBJ2-5, with D possibly being TRBD1 (5 bases). CDR1 is SGHTA, CDR2 FQGNSA, per germline. CDR3 size: 14 residues. Trimming shortened V by 1 base and J by 5 bases, and 11 bases separated the two germline ends. CDR3 nucleotides: TGTGCCAGCAGCTTAGGTGCAGGGCGGGAGACCCAGTACTTC. The encoded protein is CASSLGAGRETQYF. The full variable domain, its missing parts supplied by reference TRBV7-2 and TRBJ2-5, is GAGVSQSPSNKVTEKGKDVELRCDPISGHTALYWYRQSLGQGLEFLIYFQGNSAPDKSGLPSDRFSAERTGGSVSTLTIQRTQQEDSAVYLCASSLGAGRETQYFGPGTRLLVL.

The chain links TRBV5-4 to TRBJ2-7; 8 bases align to TRBD1. The CDR3 is 14 residues long. Germline V gene data show CDR1 as SGHNT and CDR2 as YYREEE (reference sequence). The trim removed 3 bases at V and 3 bases at J, leaving 5 bases unmatched. The CDR3 sequence is CASSSRTGNYEQYF. CDR3 DNA sequence: TGTGCCAGCAGCTCTCGGACAGGGAACTACGAGCAGTACTTC. The full variable domain, completed using reference TRBV5-4 and TRBJ2-7, is ETGVTQSPTHLIKTRGQQVTLRCSSQSGHNTVSWYQQALGQGPQFIFQYYREEENGRGNFPPRFSGLQFPNYSSELNVNALELDDSALYLCASSSRTGNYEQYFGPGTRLTVT.

The V gene is TRBV6-5, the J gene TRBJ2-5; D not resolved. Deletions cut 3 bases from V and 9 bases from J, with 23 bases between. CDR3 length: 16 residues. Germline V gene sequence: CDR1 MNHEY, CDR2 SVGAGI. The CDR3 DNA reads as TGTGCCAGCAGTTATGTTCGGCTAGACGGCGATATGGCCCAGTACTTC. Protein: CASSYVRLDGDMAQYF.

This chain joins TRBV7-2 and TRBJ2-7; weak D call: TRBD2 (5 bases). Trimming cost V 1 base and J 6 bases, with 7 bases left between them. The germline V gene encodes CDR1 SGHTA and CDR2 FQGNSA. The CDR3 is 12 residues long. CDR3 DNA sequence: TGTGCCAGCAGCTTAGTAGGGAGCGAGCAGTACTTC. Encoded protein: CASSLVGSEQYF.

This rearrangement joins TRBV7-2 to TRBJ1-4, with a weak D call TRBD1 (5 bases). From germline, CDR1 is SGHTA and CDR2 FQGNSA. The length of the CDR3 is 16 residues. Trimming shortened V by 2 bases and J by 1 base, and 11 bases separated the two germline ends. The CDR3 DNA is TGTGCCAGCAGCTTACGGAGGGGAGGAACTAATGAAAAACTGTTTTTT. It is translated as CASSLRRGGTNEKLFF. The full variable domain, rest sourced from reference TRBV7-2 and TRBJ1-4, is GAGVSQSPSNKVTEKGKDVELRCDPISGHTALYWYRQSLGQGLEFLIYFQGNSAPDKSGLPSDRFSAERTGGSVSTLTIQRTQQEDSAVYLCASSLRRGGTNEKLFFGSGTQLSVL.

The chain is built from TRBV6-2 or TRBV6-3 and TRBJ1-5; D not certain. CDR3 length: 13 amino acids. Trimming removed 4 bases from V and 5 bases from J, with 9 bases in between. Germline lookup yields CDR1 MNHEY and CDR2 SVGEGT. CDR3 loop: CASSSQEHQPQHF. CDR3 in DNA: TGTGCCAGCAGTTCCCAGGAACATCAGCCCCAGCATTTT.

This clone was seen just once. The DNA for the CDR3 is TGTGCCAGCACCGATACATGGCCCCTCCACTTT. Amino acid sequence: CASTDTWPLHF. The chain is built from TRBV6-6 and TRBJ1-6, with D unclear. Trimming took 7 bases from V and 13 from J, leaving 11 bases between them. The CDR3 sequence is 11 residues long. The germline V gene has CDR1 MNHNY and CDR2 SVGAGI (reference sequence).

The chain carries TRBV28 and TRBJ1-5; D might be TRBD1 (5 bases). This CDR3 contains 15 residues. V lost 8 bases and J lost 6, with 20 bases in between. In germline, CDR1 is MDHEN, CDR2 SYDVKM. CDR3: CASLVLGSGGQPQHF. CDR3 DNA sequence: TGTGCCAGCTTGGTATTAGGTTCGGGGGGTCAGCCCCAGCATTTT.